This T cell receptor (beta chain) emerged from a study of CD8 T cells in Susac syndrome. When the RNA was reverse transcribed, random hexamers were used with an input of 0.5 to 1 ug. TCRdb processed the immunoSEQ multiplex PCR reads anew with MiXCR; each CDR3 protein has one entry. The sample lists about 170,000 distinct CDR3 sequences; approximately 93% were seen once. The V and J ends lost 3 bases and 2 bases respectively, with 11 bases between them. The CDR3 is made up of 16 amino acids. CDR1 and CDR2 from the germline V gene are LGHNA and YSLEER. Sequenced sample: CD4+ T cells from PBMCs. The TCR was taken from a human donor with multiple sclerosis. The chain carries TRBV4-3 and TRBJ2-6; a possible D gene is TRBD1 (6 bases). Here the CDR3 reads CASSQAQGAGANVLTF. DNA for the CDR3: TGCGCCAGCAGCCAGGCACAGGGAGCTGGGGCCAACGTCCTGACTTTC.